The rows below give T cell receptor beta chains drawn from one sample of a study of blood T cell repertoires in COVID-19. Clones were read by immunoSEQ multiplex PCR, and TCRdb kept only the in-frame ones, dropping some. The sample lists 85,000 to 90,000 clones; about 88% were seen once. The sequencing input was peripheral blood. These receptors were collected from a woman of 80 years or more with active COVID-19. Each CDR3 is given with its conserved first and last residue. The order of the fields is V gene, J gene, clone size, D gene, CDR3 protein, CDR3 DNA. The D gene is left open where the match is weak. Clone size appears in some rows only: once, few, many, or a class for an expanded clone.

v_call: TRBV11-3; j_call: TRBJ2-1; clone_size: once; d_call: -; cdr3_aa: CASSRDGNSYNEQFF; cdr3_nt: TGTGCCAGCAGCCGCGACGGGAACTCCTACAATGAGCAGTTCTTC
v_call: TRBV9; j_call: TRBJ2-1; clone_size: -; d_call: -; cdr3_aa: CASSPLAGDNNEQFF; cdr3_nt: TGTGCCAGCAGCCCCCTTGCGGGGGACAACAATGAGCAGTTCTTC
v_call: TRBV14; j_call: TRBJ1-2; clone_size: -; d_call: TRBD1; cdr3_aa: CASSQEGGRGGGYTF; cdr3_nt: TGTGCCAGCAGCCAAGAAGGGGGCAGGGGAGGCGGCTACACCTTC
v_call: TRBV5-4; j_call: TRBJ2-7; clone_size: -; d_call: -; cdr3_aa: CASSFDRTSYEQYF; cdr3_nt: TGTGCCAGCAGCTTCGACAGGACTTCCTACGAGCAGTACTTC
v_call: TRBV7-8; j_call: TRBJ2-3; clone_size: -; d_call: TRBD2; cdr3_aa: CASSLRGDSTDTQYF; cdr3_nt: TGTGCCAGCAGCCTACGGGGGGACAGCACAGATACGCAGTATTTT
v_call: TRBV18; j_call: TRBJ2-1; clone_size: -; d_call: TRBD1; cdr3_aa: CASSPRSGQVQFF; cdr3_nt: TGTGCCAGCTCACCACGCTCAGGACAGGTCCAGTTCTTC
v_call: TRBV5-4; j_call: TRBJ2-7; clone_size: -; d_call: -; cdr3_aa: CASSTTLALGYEQYF; cdr3_nt: TGTGCCAGCAGCACGACTCTAGCCCTGGGCTACGAGCAGTACTTC
v_call: TRBV7-8; j_call: TRBJ2-2; clone_size: few; d_call: -; cdr3_aa: CASSPSGELFF; cdr3_nt: TGTGCCAGCAGCCCCTCCGGGGAGCTGTTTTTT
v_call: TRBV15; j_call: TRBJ1-1; clone_size: -; d_call: -; cdr3_aa: CATSRVLRLTEAFF; cdr3_nt: TGTGCCACCAGCAGAGTTCTCAGGCTGACTGAAGCTTTCTTT
v_call: TRBV4-2; j_call: TRBJ1-2; clone_size: -; d_call: TRBD1; cdr3_aa: CASSQGTGRESNYGYTF; cdr3_nt: TGTGCCAGCAGCCAGGGGACAGGGAGGGAGTCTAACTATGGCTACACCTTC
v_call: TRBV5-1; j_call: TRBJ2-1; clone_size: -; d_call: TRBD2; cdr3_aa: CASSKEGLAGAEQFF; cdr3_nt: TGCGCCAGCTCAAAGGAGGGTTTAGCGGGAGCAGAGCAGTTCTTC
v_call: TRBV11-3; j_call: TRBJ2-7; clone_size: -; d_call: -; cdr3_aa: CATSPSGADEQYF; cdr3_nt: TGTGCCACATCACCGTCAGGGGCCGACGAGCAGTACTTC
v_call: TRBV7-2; j_call: TRBJ1-1; clone_size: -; d_call: -; cdr3_aa: CASKKDRTMNTEAFF; cdr3_nt: TGTGCCAGCAAAAAAGACAGGACGATGAACACTGAAGCTTTCTTT
v_call: TRBV5-6; j_call: TRBJ1-2; clone_size: -; d_call: -; cdr3_aa: CASSLRRTGNYGYTF; cdr3_nt: TGTGCCAGCAGCTTAAGAAGAACAGGGAACTATGGCTACACCTTC
v_call: TRBV3-1/TRBV3-2; j_call: TRBJ1-4; clone_size: -; d_call: -; cdr3_aa: CASSQDEEIGNRFF; cdr3_nt: TGTGCCAGCAGCCAAGATGAGGAGATCGGGAATCGGTTTTTT
v_call: TRBV4-1; j_call: TRBJ1-5; clone_size: once; d_call: -; cdr3_aa: CASSEREYQPQHF; cdr3_nt: TGCGCCAGCAGCGAAAGGGAGTATCAGCCCCAGCATTTT
v_call: TRBV19; j_call: TRBJ2-5; clone_size: -; d_call: TRBD2; cdr3_aa: CASSMGTSGSQTQYF; cdr3_nt: TGTGCCAGTAGTATGGGGACTAGCGGGAGTCAGACCCAGTACTTC
v_call: TRBV27; j_call: TRBJ2-3; clone_size: -; d_call: -; cdr3_aa: CASSLRGSSTDTQYF; cdr3_nt: TGTGCCAGCAGTTTAAGAGGGTCTAGCACAGATACGCAGTATTTT
v_call: TRBV4-1; j_call: TRBJ1-5; clone_size: few; d_call: -; cdr3_aa: CASSPDYREKGNQPQHF; cdr3_nt: TGCGCCAGCAGCCCCGACTATAGGGAGAAGGGCAATCAGCCCCAGCATTTT
v_call: TRBV9; j_call: TRBJ1-4; clone_size: -; d_call: -; cdr3_aa: CASSLQDRLFF; cdr3_nt: TGTGCCAGCAGCTTACAGGACCGACTGTTTTTT
v_call: TRBV4-1; j_call: TRBJ2-3; clone_size: -; d_call: -; cdr3_aa: CASSQARGAATDTQYF; cdr3_nt: TGCGCCAGCAGCCAAGCCCGGGGGGCAGCCACAGATACGCAGTATTTT
v_call: TRBV6-5; j_call: TRBJ2-1; clone_size: -; d_call: TRBD1; cdr3_aa: CATMTGRTGGNEQFF; cdr3_nt: TGTGCCACCATGACGGGTAGGACAGGGGGCAATGAGCAGTTCTTC
v_call: TRBV10-3; j_call: TRBJ2-3; clone_size: few; d_call: -; cdr3_aa: CAISEVRATDTQYF; cdr3_nt: TGTGCCATCAGTGAGGTCCGAGCCACAGATACGCAGTATTTT
v_call: TRBV24-1; j_call: TRBJ1-1; clone_size: -; d_call: -; cdr3_aa: CATSPLGGTEAFF; cdr3_nt: TGTGCCACTTCACCCCTGGGGGGGACTGAAGCTTTCTTT
v_call: TRBV7-3; j_call: TRBJ2-3; clone_size: -; d_call: TRBD2; cdr3_aa: CASSLSIAGVPGTDTQYF; cdr3_nt: TGTGCCAGCAGCTTAAGCATAGCGGGAGTGCCTGGCACAGATACGCAGTATTTT
v_call: TRBV5-4; j_call: TRBJ2-3; clone_size: -; d_call: -; cdr3_aa: CASSLGTMITDTQYF; cdr3_nt: TGTGCCAGCAGCTTGGGAACTATGATCACAGATACGCAGTATTTT
v_call: TRBV7-2; j_call: TRBJ2-1; clone_size: few; d_call: -; cdr3_aa: CASSLGHGNEQFF; cdr3_nt: TGTGCCAGCAGCTTAGGACATGGCAATGAGCAGTTCTTC
v_call: TRBV11-2; j_call: TRBJ2-6; clone_size: -; d_call: TRBD1; cdr3_aa: CASSLRDRARPSGANVLTF; cdr3_nt: TGTGCCAGCAGCCTTCGGGACAGGGCGAGACCCTCTGGGGCCAACGTCCTGACTTTC
v_call: TRBV7-2; j_call: TRBJ2-7; clone_size: -; d_call: TRBD2; cdr3_aa: CASDSGSSEQYF; cdr3_nt: TGTGCCAGCGATAGCGGGAGTAGCGAGCAGTACTTC
v_call: TRBV28; j_call: TRBJ2-7; clone_size: -; d_call: TRBD2; cdr3_aa: CASSLETSSGYEQYF; cdr3_nt: TGTGCCAGCAGTTTAGAGACTAGCTCGGGCTACGAGCAGTACTTC
v_call: TRBV6-2/TRBV6-3; j_call: TRBJ2-1; clone_size: -; d_call: TRBD2; cdr3_aa: CASSPLRGRDERTYNEQFF; cdr3_nt: TGTGCCAGCAGCCCTTTGCGCGGGAGGGATGAGAGGACCTACAATGAGCAGTTCTTC
v_call: TRBV9; j_call: TRBJ2-5; clone_size: -; d_call: TRBD1; cdr3_aa: CASSKDRGFETQYF; cdr3_nt: TGTGCCAGCAGCAAGGACAGGGGTTTTGAGACCCAGTACTTC
v_call: TRBV7-3; j_call: TRBJ1-2; clone_size: -; d_call: -; cdr3_aa: CASSLGGISNYGYTF; cdr3_nt: TGTGCCAGCAGCTTGGGAGGGATTTCTAACTATGGCTACACCTTC
v_call: TRBV4-1; j_call: TRBJ2-7; clone_size: -; d_call: TRBD2; cdr3_aa: CASSRLAGVYEQYF; cdr3_nt: TGCGCCAGCAGCCGACTAGCGGGAGTCTACGAGCAGTACTTC
v_call: TRBV10-3; j_call: TRBJ2-1; clone_size: -; d_call: -; cdr3_aa: CAITGESSYNEQFF; cdr3_nt: TGTGCCATCACGGGGGAGAGCTCCTACAATGAGCAGTTCTTC
v_call: TRBV28; j_call: TRBJ2-2; clone_size: -; d_call: TRBD1; cdr3_aa: CASSPTGGYTGELFF; cdr3_nt: TGTGCCAGCAGCCCTACAGGGGGGTACACCGGGGAGCTGTTTTTT
v_call: TRBV7-9; j_call: TRBJ2-7; clone_size: -; d_call: TRBD1; cdr3_aa: CASSPGTGLRRYF; cdr3_nt: TGTGCCAGCAGCCCCGGGACAGGCCTTCGGCGGTACTTC
v_call: TRBV7-3; j_call: TRBJ2-3; clone_size: -; d_call: TRBD2; cdr3_aa: CASSPLDGRGTDTQYF; cdr3_nt: TGTGCCAGCAGCCCCCTAGACGGGAGGGGCACGGATACGCAGTATTTT
v_call: TRBV7-3; j_call: TRBJ1-2; clone_size: -; d_call: TRBD1; cdr3_aa: CASSPTGTGVGYTF; cdr3_nt: TGTGCCAGCAGCCCAACCGGGACAGGGGTCGGCTACACCTTC
v_call: TRBV5-1; j_call: TRBJ1-5; clone_size: -; d_call: -; cdr3_aa: CASSLGPRNQPQHF; cdr3_nt: TGCGCCAGCAGCTTGGGGCCGCGCAATCAGCCCCAGCATTTT
v_call: TRBV20-1; j_call: TRBJ2-1; clone_size: -; d_call: -; cdr3_aa: CSLSSYNEQFF; cdr3_nt: TGCAGCCTCTCTTCCTACAATGAGCAGTTCTTC
v_call: TRBV14; j_call: TRBJ2-7; clone_size: once; d_call: TRBD1; cdr3_aa: CASSPTGDFYEQYF; cdr3_nt: TGTGCCAGCAGCCCGACAGGGGATTTCTACGAGCAGTACTTC
v_call: TRBV15; j_call: TRBJ2-7; clone_size: -; d_call: -; cdr3_aa: CATSRPPPQRYEQYF; cdr3_nt: TGTGCCACCAGCAGACCCCCCCCGCAGCGATACGAGCAGTACTTC
v_call: TRBV18; j_call: TRBJ2-2; clone_size: -; d_call: -; cdr3_aa: CASSPERNTGELFF; cdr3_nt: TGTGCCAGCTCACCAGAGAGGAACACCGGGGAGCTGTTTTTT
v_call: TRBV12-3/TRBV12-4; j_call: TRBJ2-7; clone_size: -; d_call: -; cdr3_aa: CASRGTSSYEQYF; cdr3_nt: TGTGCCAGCAGGGGGACAAGCTCCTACGAGCAGTACTTC
v_call: TRBV21-1; j_call: TRBJ1-5; clone_size: -; d_call: -; cdr3_aa: CASSKRRTASSNQPQHF; cdr3_nt: TGTGCCAGCAGCAAACGTAGGACAGCTTCAAGCAATCAGCCCCAGCATTTT
v_call: TRBV1; j_call: TRBJ2-3; clone_size: -; d_call: -; cdr3_aa: CTSSQYRDYPHTDTQYF; cdr3_nt: TGCACCAGCAGCCAATATAGGGACTACCCTCACACAGATACGCAGTATTTT